This T cell receptor beta chain was captured by sequencing in a study of spatial heterogeneity in lung cancer. Points from the study as a whole: The study found ubiquitous expanded tumor TCRs in blood more at resection than follow-up.

Germline loops: CDR1 SGHVS, CDR2 FNYEAQ. This CDR3 region has 17 residues. Between the trimmed V and J ends, which lost 2 bases and 0 bases, there was a span of 16 bases. Time point of the sample: sample taken at primary tumor resection. Unsorted tumor, nontumor lung tissue or cryopreserved PBMC supplied the whole RNA. For this clonotype: The target antigen is unknown.

TCRdb recomputed calls from the 5' RACE reads with MiXCR, one row per CDR3 protein. The table shows 60,000 to 80,000 distinct CDR3 sequences, with 10% to 15% occurring only once. Material: PBMCs, obtained at surgery. The chain uses TRBV7-6 and TRBJ2-5; D not resolved. This receptor was obtained from a male donor with early-stage non-small cell lung cancer. CDR3 amino acids: CASSLSSVLHNQETQYF. Written as DNA, the CDR3 is TGTGCCAGCAGCTTAAGTTCAGTCCTACACAACCAAGAGACCCAGTACTTC.